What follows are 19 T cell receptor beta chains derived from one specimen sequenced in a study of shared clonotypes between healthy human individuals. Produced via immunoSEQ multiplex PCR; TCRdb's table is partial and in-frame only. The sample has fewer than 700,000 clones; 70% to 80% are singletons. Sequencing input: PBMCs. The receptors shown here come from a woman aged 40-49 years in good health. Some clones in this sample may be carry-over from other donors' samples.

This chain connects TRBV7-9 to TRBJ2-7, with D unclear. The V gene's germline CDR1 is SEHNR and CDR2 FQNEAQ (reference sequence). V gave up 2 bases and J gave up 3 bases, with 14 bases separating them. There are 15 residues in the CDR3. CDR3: CASSLTFSTNYEQYF. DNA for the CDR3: TGTGCCAGCAGCTTAACCTTTAGTACGAACTACGAGCAGTACTTC. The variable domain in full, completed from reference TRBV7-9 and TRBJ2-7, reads DTGVSQNPRHKITKRGQNVTFRCDPISEHNRLYWYRQTLGQGPEFLTYFQNEAQLEKSRLLSDRFSAERPKGSFSTLEIQRTEQGDSAMYLCASSLTFSTNYEQYFGPGTRLTVT.

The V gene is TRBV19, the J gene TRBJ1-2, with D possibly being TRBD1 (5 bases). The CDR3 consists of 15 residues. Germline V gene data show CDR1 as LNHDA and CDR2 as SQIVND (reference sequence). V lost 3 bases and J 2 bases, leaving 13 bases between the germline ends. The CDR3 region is CASSIDRDGNYGYTF. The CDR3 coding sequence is TGTGCCAGTAGTATCGACCGGGACGGAAACTATGGCTACACCTTC. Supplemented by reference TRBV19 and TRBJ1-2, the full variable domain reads DGGITQSPKYLFRKEGQNVTLSCEQNLNHDAMYWYRQDPGQGLRLIYYSQIVNDFQKGDIAEGYSVSREKKESFPLTVTSAQKNPTAFYLCASSIDRDGNYGYTFGSGTRLTVV.

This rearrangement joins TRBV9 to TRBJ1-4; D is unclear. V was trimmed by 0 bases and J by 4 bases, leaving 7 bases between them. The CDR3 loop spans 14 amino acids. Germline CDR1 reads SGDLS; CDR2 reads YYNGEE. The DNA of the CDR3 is TGTGCCAGCAGCGTAGGACCGAATAATGAAAAACTGTTTTTT. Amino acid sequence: CASSVGPNNEKLFF.

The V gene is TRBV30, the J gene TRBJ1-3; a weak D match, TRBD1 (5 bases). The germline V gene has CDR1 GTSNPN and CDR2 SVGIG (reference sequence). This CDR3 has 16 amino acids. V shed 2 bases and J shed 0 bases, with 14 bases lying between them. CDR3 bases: TGTGCCTGGAGTATGGCCCAGGGTACCTCTGGAAACACCATATATTTT. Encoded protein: CAWSMAQGTSGNTIYF.

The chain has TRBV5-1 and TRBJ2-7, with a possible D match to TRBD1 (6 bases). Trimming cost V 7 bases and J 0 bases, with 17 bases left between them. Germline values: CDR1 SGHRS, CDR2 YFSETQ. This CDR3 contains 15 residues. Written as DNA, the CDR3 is TGCGCCAGCGCCGAATCCGGGACATTCTCCTACGAGCAGTACTTC. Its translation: CASAESGTFSYEQYF.

The CDR3 reads CASSFRESPYNEQFF. CDR3 DNA: TGTGCCAGCAGCTTCCGGGAGTCCCCCTACAATGAGCAGTTCTTC. The chain recombines TRBV7-2 with TRBJ2-1; D perhaps matches TRBD2 (6 bases). CDR1 SGHTA and CDR2 FQGNSA come from the germline V gene. The CDR3 runs to 15 residues. V was cut by 3 bases and J by 2 bases, with 11 bases left in between.

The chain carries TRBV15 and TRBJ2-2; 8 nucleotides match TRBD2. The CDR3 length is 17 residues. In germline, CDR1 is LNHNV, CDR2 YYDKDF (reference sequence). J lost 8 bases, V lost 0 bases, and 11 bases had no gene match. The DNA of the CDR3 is TGTGCCACCAGCAGAGATCGTCCTGGACTAGCATCAGGGGAGCTGTTTTTT. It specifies CATSRDRPGLASGELFF.

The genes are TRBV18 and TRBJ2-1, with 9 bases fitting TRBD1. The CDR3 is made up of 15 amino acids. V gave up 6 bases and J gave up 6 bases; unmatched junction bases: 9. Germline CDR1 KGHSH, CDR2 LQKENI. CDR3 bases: TGTGCCAGCTCTCGGGACAGGGATTTCGGCAATGAGCAGTTCTTC. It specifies CASSRDRDFGNEQFF. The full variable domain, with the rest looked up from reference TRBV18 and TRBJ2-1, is NAGVMQNPRHLVRRRGQEARLRCSPMKGHSHVYWYRQLPEEGLKFMVYLQKENIIDESGMPKERFSAEFPKEGPSILRIQQVVRGDSAAYFCASSRDRDFGNEQFFGPGTRLTVL.

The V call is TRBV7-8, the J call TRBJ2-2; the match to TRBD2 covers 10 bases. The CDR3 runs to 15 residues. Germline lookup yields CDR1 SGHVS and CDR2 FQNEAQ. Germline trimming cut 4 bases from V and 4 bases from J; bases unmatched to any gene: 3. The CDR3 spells CASSSERGGTGELFF. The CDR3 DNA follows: TGTGCCAGCAGCTCAGAGCGGGGGGGCACCGGGGAGCTGTTTTTT. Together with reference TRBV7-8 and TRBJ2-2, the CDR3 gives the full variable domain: GAGVSQSPRYKVAKRGQDVALRCDPISGHVSLFWYQQALGQGPEFLTYFQNEAQLDKSGLPSDRFFAERPEGSVSTLKIQRTQQEDSAVYLCASSSERGGTGELFFGEGSRLTVL.

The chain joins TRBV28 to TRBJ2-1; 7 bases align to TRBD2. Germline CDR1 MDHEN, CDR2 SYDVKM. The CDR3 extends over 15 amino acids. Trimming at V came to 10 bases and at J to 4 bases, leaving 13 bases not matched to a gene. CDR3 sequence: CATRPGLRVYNEQFF. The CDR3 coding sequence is TGTGCCACTCGGCCGGGACTAAGGGTTTACAATGAGCAGTTCTTC.

The CDR3 nucleotides are TGTGCCAGCAGCGTAGATGGAGTATCTGGAAACACCATATATTTT. Protein: CASSVDGVSGNTIYF. The rearrangement joins TRBV9 to TRBJ1-3; D unresolved. The V and J ends lost 0 bases and 1 base respectively, with 8 bases between them. This CDR3 is 15 amino acids long. Looked up from germline, CDR1 is SGDLS and CDR2 is YYNGEE. The full variable domain, its missing parts supplied by reference TRBV9 and TRBJ1-3, is DSGVTQTPKHLITATGQRVTLRCSPRSGDLSVYWYQQSLDQGLQFLIQYYNGEERAKGNILERFSAQQFPDLHSELNLSSLELGDSALYFCASSVDGVSGNTIYFGEGSWLTVV.

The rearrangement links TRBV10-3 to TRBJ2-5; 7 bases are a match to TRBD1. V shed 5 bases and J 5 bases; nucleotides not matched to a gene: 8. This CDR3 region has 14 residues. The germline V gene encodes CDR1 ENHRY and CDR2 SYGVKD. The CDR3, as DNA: TGTGCCATCAGTCCAAGGGACAGCCGGGAGACCCAGTACTTC. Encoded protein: CAISPRDSRETQYF.

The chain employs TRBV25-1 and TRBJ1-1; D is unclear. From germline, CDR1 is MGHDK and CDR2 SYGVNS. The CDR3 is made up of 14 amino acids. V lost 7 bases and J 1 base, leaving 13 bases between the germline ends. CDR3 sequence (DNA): TGTGCCAGCAAAAATGCGGGCCCGAACACTGAAGCTTTCTTT. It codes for CASKNAGPNTEAFF.

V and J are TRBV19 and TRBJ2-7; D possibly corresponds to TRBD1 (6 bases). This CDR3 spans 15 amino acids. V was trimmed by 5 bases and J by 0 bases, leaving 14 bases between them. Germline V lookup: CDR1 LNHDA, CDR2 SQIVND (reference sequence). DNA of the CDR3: TGTGCCAGTAGTCTGAGACAGGACAACTCCTACGAGCAGTACTTC. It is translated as CASSLRQDNSYEQYF. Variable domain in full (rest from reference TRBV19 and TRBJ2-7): DGGITQSPKYLFRKEGQNVTLSCEQNLNHDAMYWYRQDPGQGLRLIYYSQIVNDFQKGDIAEGYSVSREKKESFPLTVTSAQKNPTAFYLCASSLRQDNSYEQYFGPGTRLTVT.

The CDR3 protein is CASSLLSVRNTEAFF. CDR3 nucleotide sequence: TGTGCCAGCAGCCTCCTCTCTGTCCGGAACACTGAAGCTTTCTTT. The chain employs TRBV7-9 and TRBJ1-1; D remains unclear. The CDR3 runs 15 residues. Germline V gene sequence: CDR1 SEHNR, CDR2 FQNEAQ (reference sequence). Trimming left V 5 bases short and J 1 base short, with 14 bases between.

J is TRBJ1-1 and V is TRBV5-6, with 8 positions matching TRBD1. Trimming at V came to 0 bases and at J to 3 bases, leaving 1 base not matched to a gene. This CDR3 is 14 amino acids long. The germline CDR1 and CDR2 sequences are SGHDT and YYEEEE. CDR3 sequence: CASSLADRDTEAFF. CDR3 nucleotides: TGTGCCAGCAGCTTGGCGGACAGGGACACTGAAGCTTTCTTT. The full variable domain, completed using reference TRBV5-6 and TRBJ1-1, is DAGVTQSPTHLIKTRGQQVTLRCSPKSGHDTVSWYQQALGQGPQFIFQYYEEEERQRGNFPDRFSGHQFPNYSSELNVNALLLGDSALYLCASSLADRDTEAFFGQGTRLTVV.

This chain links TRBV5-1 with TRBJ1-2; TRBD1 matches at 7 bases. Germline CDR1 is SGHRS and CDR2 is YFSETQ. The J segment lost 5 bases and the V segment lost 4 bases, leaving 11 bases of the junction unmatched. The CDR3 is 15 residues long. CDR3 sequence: CASSPETGRMYGYTF. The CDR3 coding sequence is TGCGCCAGCAGCCCCGAGACAGGGAGAATGTATGGCTACACCTTC.

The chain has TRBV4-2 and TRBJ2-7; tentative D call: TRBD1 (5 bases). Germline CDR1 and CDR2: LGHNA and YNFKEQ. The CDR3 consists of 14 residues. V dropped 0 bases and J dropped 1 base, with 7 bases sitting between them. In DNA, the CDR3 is TGTGCCAGCAGCCAAGAGACAGATTCCTACGAGCAGTACTTC. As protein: CASSQETDSYEQYF.

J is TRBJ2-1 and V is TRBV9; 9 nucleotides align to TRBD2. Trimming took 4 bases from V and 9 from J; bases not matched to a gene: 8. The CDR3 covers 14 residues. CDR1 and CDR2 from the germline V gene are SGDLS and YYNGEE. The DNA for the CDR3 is TGTGCCAGCAGCCTAGCGGGAAATTTGGGTGAGCAGTTCTTC. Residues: CASSLAGNLGEQFF.